The rows below give T cell receptor beta chains drawn from one sample of a study of regulatory T cells in long-lasting Graves disease. Each CDR3 protein gets one entry after TCRdb re-called the multiplex PCR reads with MiXCR. Among a few hundred thousand distinct CDR3 sequences listed, approximately 12% were seen once. The same data also went into a second study, on T cells in Graves' hyperthyroidism and ophthalmopathy.

The input for sequencing was peripheral blood mononuclear cells (PBMCs), taken at new diagnosis, from a patient treated with antithyroid drugs. These receptor sequences come from a man in his thirties or forties with Graves disease. The CDR3 runs from the conserved cysteine through the conserved F or W. D genes are given only for firm matches. A row's size may be missing; if present it is once, few, many or a size class.

clone_size	v_call	d_call	j_call	cdr3_aa	cdr3_nt
many	TRBV12-3/TRBV12-4	.	TRBJ2-1	CASSLGRDEQFF	TGTGCCAGCAGTTTAGGAAGGGACGAGCAGTTCTTC
.	TRBV7-9	TRBD2	TRBJ2-3	CASSSLAGGPGDTQYF	TGTGCCAGCAGCTCCTTAGCGGGAGGGCCAGGAGATACGCAGTATTTT
few	TRBV19	TRBD2	TRBJ2-2	CASSWTSGRAYGELFF	TGTGCCAGTAGTTGGACTAGCGGGAGGGCCTACGGGGAGCTGTTTTTT
many	TRBV28	.	TRBJ1-2	CASAPGGKANYGYTF	TGTGCCAGCGCCCCTGGGGGGAAAGCTAACTATGGCTACACCTTC
many	TRBV20-1	.	TRBJ2-2	CSARDTQIRTGELFF	TGCAGTGCTAGAGATACGCAAATTAGGACCGGGGAGCTGTTTTTT
many	TRBV19	.	TRBJ2-2	CASSRLYGELFF	TGTGCCAGTAGCCGCCTGTACGGGGAGCTGTTTTTT
many	TRBV7-2	TRBD2	TRBJ2-1	CASNAATSAANEQFF	TGTGCCAGCAACGCGGCAACTAGCGCCGCCAATGAGCAGTTCTTC
many	TRBV27	TRBD1	TRBJ1-5	CASSEWTGGNQPQHF	TGTGCCAGTTCTGAGTGGACAGGGGGCAATCAGCCCCAGCATTTT
many	TRBV29-1	.	TRBJ2-7	CSVVVTSYEQYF	TGCAGCGTCGTGGTGACGTCCTACGAGCAGTACTTC
many	TRBV29-1	.	TRBJ1-4	CSVVGRSEKLFF	TGCAGCGTTGTTGGGCGTAGTGAAAAACTGTTTTTT
many	TRBV6-9	TRBD2	TRBJ2-7	CASSYRAGGYYEQYF	TGTGCCAGCAGTTACAGGGCGGGAGGGTACTACGAGCAGTACTTC
.	TRBV5-1	.	TRBJ2-3	CASSFVGETDTQYF	TGCGCCAGCAGCTTCGTAGGGGAAACAGATACGCAGTATTTT
many	TRBV27	.	TRBJ2-7	CASSLEARYSYEQYF	TGTGCCAGCAGTTTAGAAGCGAGATACTCCTACGAGCAGTACTTC
many	TRBV12-3/TRBV12-4	TRBD1	TRBJ1-4	CASSLRGLNEKLFF	TGTGCCAGCAGTTTAAGGGGGCTTAATGAAAAACTGTTTTTT
.	TRBV13	.	TRBJ2-3	CASSDITRARYF	TGTGCCAGCAGCGATATTACAAGGGCGAGGTATTTT
many	TRBV6-2/TRBV6-3	.	TRBJ2-2	CASRGGNGGELFF	TGTGCCAGCAGAGGAGGGAATGGCGGGGAGCTGTTTTTT
few	TRBV12-3/TRBV12-4	.	TRBJ2-2	CASSLQGTGELLF	TGTGCCAGCAGTTTGCAAGGAACCGGGGAGCTGCTTTTT
few	TRBV20-1	.	TRBJ2-4	CSARHLAKNIQYF	TGCAGTGCTAGGCACCTAGCCAAAAACATTCAGTACTTC
.	TRBV6-5	.	TRBJ1-2	CASSYTLYGYTF	TGTGCCAGCAGTTATACCCTCTATGGCTACACCTTC
many	TRBV20-1	.	TRBJ2-3	CSARDQWGEITDTQYF	TGCAGTGCTAGAGATCAATGGGGGGAGATCACAGATACGCAGTATTTT
many	TRBV6-5	.	TRBJ2-1	CASSYSGPYNEQFF	TGTGCCAGCAGTTATAGCGGCCCCTACAATGAGCAGTTCTTC
.	TRBV6-1	.	TRBJ1-4	CASSLWTLNGGEKLFF	TGTGCCAGCAGTCTATGGACTCTTAACGGGGGTGAAAAACTGTTTTTT
few	TRBV12-3/TRBV12-4	TRBD2	TRBJ2-1	CASSFEREEQFF	TGTGCCAGCAGTTTTGAGCGGGAGGAGCAGTTCTTC
many	TRBV2	TRBD2	TRBJ2-1	CASRRTSGYNEQFF	TGTGCCAGCAGACGAACTAGCGGATACAATGAGCAGTTCTTC
few	TRBV10-3	TRBD2	TRBJ2-3	CVISGRDGSTDTQYF	TGTGTCATCAGTGGGAGGGACGGAAGCACAGATACGCAGTATTTT
.	TRBV7-2	.	TRBJ1-1	CAGSPTVTRAFF	TGTGCCGGCAGCCCGACAGTGACGAGAGCTTTCTTT
many	TRBV28	.	TRBJ2-1	CASGISYNEQFF	TGTGCCAGCGGGATATCCTACAATGAGCAGTTCTTC
many	TRBV7-8	TRBD2	TRBJ2-3	CASSLGPLAGTDTQYF	TGTGCCAGCAGCCTGGGGCCGCTAGCGGGCACAGATACGCAGTATTTT
few	TRBV7-2	.	TRBJ2-3	CASSRLGDGTDTQYF	TGTGCCAGCAGCCGGTTGGGGGATGGCACAGATACGCAGTATTTT
many	TRBV20-1	.	TRBJ2-5	CSADRGAETQYF	TGCAGTGCTGACCGGGGGGCAGAGACCCAGTACTTC
many	TRBV5-1	.	TRBJ2-7	CASSLKVGEVSAYEQYF	TGCGCCAGCAGCTTGAAGGTCGGGGAGGTTTCGGCCTACGAGCAGTACTTC
few	TRBV27	.	TRBJ2-2	CASTIQAPGELFF	TGTGCCAGCACCATACAGGCCCCGGGGGAGCTGTTTTTT
.	TRBV11-2	.	TRBJ2-3	CASSPELGPTDTQYF	TGTGCCAGCAGCCCCGAGTTGGGGCCCACAGATACGCAGTATTTT
many	TRBV7-9	.	TRBJ2-7	CASRSLREQYF	TGTGCCAGCAGGTCCCTCAGGGAGCAGTACTTC
few	TRBV5-4	.	TRBJ2-1	CASSLAASVSYNEQFF	TGTGCCAGCAGCTTGGCGGCTAGCGTTTCCTACAATGAGCAGTTCTTC
many	TRBV12-3/TRBV12-4	TRBD1	TRBJ2-6	CATEGAGGANVLTF	TGTGCCACCGAGGGGGCTGGTGGGGCCAACGTCCTGACTTTC
.	TRBV2	.	TRBJ1-6	CARKNREYSPLHF	TGTGCCAGGAAAAACAGGGAGTATTCACCCCTCCACTTT
.	TRBV3-1	.	TRBJ2-7	CASMGKGDEQYF	TGTGCCAGCATGGGGAAGGGGGACGAGCAGTACTTC
.	TRBV5-6	TRBD2	TRBJ2-7	CASSYRGTSSYEQYF	TGTGCCAGCAGCTACCGCGGGACTAGCTCCTACGAGCAGTACTTC
few	TRBV24-1	.	TRBJ2-5	CATSHPSEETQYF	TGTGCCACCAGCCACCCCAGCGAAGAGACCCAGTACTTC
many	TRBV29-1	.	TRBJ1-1	CSVGGVGAEAFF	TGCAGCGTTGGGGGGGTTGGGGCTGAAGCTTTCTTT
many	TRBV27	.	TRBJ2-5	CASSLSLGGGLETQYF	TGTGCCAGCAGCCTATCGCTGGGAGGGGGCTTAGAGACCCAGTACTTC
many	TRBV20-1	.	TRBJ1-5	CSAWRGDQPQHF	TGCAGTGCCTGGAGGGGGGATCAGCCCCAGCATTTT
few	TRBV4-2	TRBD2	TRBJ2-3	CASSQSLGLIVTQYF	TGTGCCAGCAGCCAATCCTTGGGACTAATTGTTACGCAGTATTTT
once	TRBV7-9	TRBD2	TRBJ2-1	CASSLVGGISYNEQFF	TGTGCCAGCAGCTTAGTGGGGGGGATATCCTACAATGAGCAGTTCTTC
many	TRBV20-1	TRBD1	TRBJ1-1	CSAGGQGEYTEAFF	TGCAGTGCTGGGGGACAGGGAGAGTACACTGAAGCTTTCTTT
.	TRBV10-3	TRBD2	TRBJ2-3	CAISATGGRADTQYF	TGTGCCATCAGTGCGACGGGCGGGAGAGCAGATACGCAGTATTTT
.	TRBV24-1	.	TRBJ2-7	CATIYEQYF	TGTGCCACCATCTACGAGCAGTACTTC
.	TRBV19	TRBD1	TRBJ1-2	CASSIDGTANYGYTF	TGTGCCAGTAGTATAGACGGGACAGCTAACTATGGCTACACCTTC